The 20 T cell receptor beta chains below were found in one sample sequenced in a study of cytomegalovirus exposure and HLA in healthy donors. PCR used 60 Vbeta primers and 13 Jbeta primers. Repertoires were generated with immunoSEQ multiplex PCR, while TCRdb's copy carries only in-frame clones and drops some. The sample records nearly 110,000 clones, under 85% being singletons. The sample comprised PBMCs. These receptors were obtained from a male donor in good health and CMV-seronegative.

The V gene is TRBV4-1, the J gene TRBJ1-2, with 9 bases matching TRBD1. Germline assignment: CDR1 MGHRA and CDR2 YSYEKL. J gave up 5 bases and V 1 base, and 5 bases lay outside the gene matches. This CDR3 has 15 residues. The CDR3 reads CASSQVVQGAYGYTF. For the CDR3, the DNA is TGCGCCAGCAGCCAAGTGGTACAGGGGGCTTATGGCTACACCTTC.

This clone was detected only a few times. The CDR3 DNA is TGTGCCAGCAGCCAATCCGGACTTCGCACAGATACGCAGTATTTT. Translation: CASSQSGLRTDTQYF. The chain is built from TRBV16 and TRBJ2-3, with a tentative D call TRBD2 (5 bases). The V end lost 0 bases, the J end lost 1 base, and 8 bases lay between the germline ends. The V gene's germline CDR1 is KGHSY and CDR2 FQNENV. CDR3 size: 15 residues.

This clone was seen just once. The V and J genes are TRBV30 and TRBJ1-6, with 7 bases that match TRBD1. Germline-derived CDR1 and CDR2 are GTSNPN and SVGIG (reference sequence). The V segment lost 4 bases and the J segment 7 bases; nucleotides outside the gene matches: 4. The CDR3 spans 13 residues. CDR3 DNA: TGTGCCTGGACGGGACAGAGCAATTCACCCCTCCACTTT. Protein sequence: CAWTGQSNSPLHF.

This sequence joins TRBV6-5 and TRBJ1-3; a weak D match, TRBD1 (5 bases). V was cut by 4 bases and J by 4 bases, with 17 bases left in between. The CDR3 loop spans 16 amino acids. From germline, CDR1 is MNHEY and CDR2 SVGAGI. In DNA form, the CDR3 reads TGTGCCAGCAGTTCCCCTGGTGAGAAGGGGGGAAACACCATATATTTT. Its protein is CASSSPGEKGGNTIYF.

This chain links TRBV5-8 with TRBJ2-3; D not resolved. V lost 1 base, J lost 4 bases, and 4 bases lay in between. CDR3 length: 12 amino acids. From germline, CDR1 is SGHTS and CDR2 YDEGEE. The CDR3 region has the DNA TGTGCCAGCAGCTTGCGGGCAGATACGCAGTATTTT. This translates into CASSLRADTQYF. The entire variable domain, with the rest obtained from reference TRBV5-8 and TRBJ2-3, is as follows: EAGVTQSPTHLIKTRGQQATLRCSPISGHTSVYWYQQALGLGLQFLLWYDEGEERNRGNFPPRFSGRQFPNYSSELNVNALELEDSALYLCASSLRADTQYFGPGTRLTVL.

The table lists this clone with a few counts. As DNA, the CDR3 is TGTGCCAGCTCACAGAGCCCCGGGGCTGAAGCTTTCTTT. Its protein product is CASSQSPGAEAFF. The chain is built from TRBV18 and TRBJ1-1, with D hard to call. Germline assignment: CDR1 KGHSH and CDR2 LQKENI. The V end lost 4 bases, the J end lost 6 bases, and 12 bases lay between the germline ends. This CDR3 comprises 13 residues.

The chain's CDR3 is CASSLELEGAGLNEQYF. In DNA, the CDR3 is TGTGCCAGCAGCTTAGAACTAGAGGGTGCGGGATTGAACGAGCAGTACTTC. This rearrangement joins TRBV11-3 to TRBJ2-7; weak D call: TRBD2 (6 bases). V gave up 0 bases and J gave up 5 bases, with 20 bases separating them. CDR3 length: 17 amino acids. Germline V gene sequence: CDR1 SGHNT, CDR2 YENEEA.

This clone was observed a few times. The rearrangement links TRBV25-1 to TRBJ2-2, with 13 positions matching TRBD2. The V gene end was trimmed by 5 bases and the J gene end by 6 bases; junction bases not matched to a gene: 9. The CDR3 consists of 17 residues. Germline values: CDR1 MGHDK, CDR2 SYGVNS. Here the CDR3 reads CASSLGTSGKGAGELFF. Here the CDR3 DNA reads TGTGCCAGCAGTCTTGGGACTAGCGGGAAGGGCGCCGGGGAGCTGTTTTTT.

This chain links TRBV2 with TRBJ2-7; 12 nucleotides agree with TRBD1. The CDR3 has 14 amino acids. CDR1 is SNHLY, CDR2 FYNNEI, per germline. Trimming cost V 10 bases and J 2 bases; bases outside gene matches: 6. The CDR3 loop is CATIGTGGTYEQYF. The CDR3 DNA reads TGTGCCACTATTGGGACAGGGGGCACCTACGAGCAGTACTTC.

This chain uses TRBV7-9 with TRBJ2-7; the match to TRBD1 covers 7 bases. Trimming took 5 bases from V and 0 from J; bases not matched to a gene: 10. This CDR3 is 16 amino acids long. CDR1 and CDR2 from the germline V gene are SEHNR and FQNEAQ (reference sequence). CDR3 region: CASSLRQGTTSYEQYF. CDR3 nucleotides: TGTGCCAGCAGCCTACGACAGGGCACTACCTCCTACGAGCAGTACTTC. Complete variable domain (other parts from reference TRBV7-9 and TRBJ2-7): DTGVSQNPRHKITKRGQNVTFRCDPISEHNRLYWYRQTLGQGPEFLTYFQNEAQLEKSRLLSDRFSAERPKGSFSTLEIQRTEQGDSAMYLCASSLRQGTTSYEQYFGPGTRLTVT.

The V and J genes are TRBV6-1 and TRBJ2-5; TRBD2 aligns across 15 bases. Germline assignment: CDR1 MNHNS and CDR2 SASEGT. J was trimmed by 9 bases and V by 5 bases; bases with no gene match: 7. The CDR3 contains 15 residues. CDR3 in DNA: TGTGCCAGCAGTCTAACCGGGACTAGCGGGGGGTCCCAGTACTTC. Translated: CASSLTGTSGGSQYF.

The chain is built from TRBV28 and TRBJ2-7; D gene unclear. Trimming took 3 bases from V and 7 from J, leaving 7 bases between them. CDR3 length: 11 residues. CDR1 MDHEN and CDR2 SYDVKM come from the germline V gene. DNA of the CDR3: TGTGCCAGCAGTTTCTCCTCTGAGCAGTACTTC. This gives the protein CASSFSSEQYF.

The rearrangement links TRBV5-8 to TRBJ1-1; a weak D match, TRBD1 (5 bases). This CDR3 spans 14 amino acids. V lost 5 bases to trimming and J lost 7 bases, with 18 bases between them. Germline V gene lookup returns CDR1 SGHTS and CDR2 YDEGEE. As DNA, the CDR3 is TGTGCCAGCAGGAGACAGAACTTATACAGTGAAGCTTTCTTT. It translates to CASRRQNLYSEAFF. The whole variable domain, remainder taken from reference TRBV5-8 and TRBJ1-1, is EAGVTQSPTHLIKTRGQQATLRCSPISGHTSVYWYQQALGLGLQFLLWYDEGEERNRGNFPPRFSGRQFPNYSSELNVNALELEDSALYLCASRRQNLYSEAFFGQGTRLTVV.

The chain links TRBV6-1 to TRBJ2-3, with 7 bases lining up with TRBD1. The V gene's germline CDR1 is MNHNS and CDR2 SASEGT. V was pared by 6 bases and J by 6 bases, with 21 bases of the junction left unmatched. CDR3 length: 18 residues. The CDR3 reads CASSEIPPLEGGEDTQYF. The CDR3 DNA reads as TGTGCCAGCAGCGAAATCCCCCCCCTAGAAGGGGGCGAGGATACGCAGTATTTT.

The gene calls are TRBV5-1 and TRBJ2-1; D unresolved. V lost 0 bases, J lost 6 bases, and 10 bases lay in between. The CDR3 has 14 amino acids. Germline CDR1 reads SGHRS; CDR2 reads YFSETQ. Here the CDR3 DNA reads TGCGCCAGCAGCTTGGTTTTCAGAACCAATGAGCAGTTCTTC. Its translation is CASSLVFRTNEQFF.

The genes are TRBV6-1 and TRBJ1-5; D uncertain. The CDR3 length is 16 residues. Trimming took 4 bases from V and 0 from J, leaving 13 bases between them. Germline V gene lookup returns CDR1 MNHNS and CDR2 SASEGT. In DNA form, the CDR3 reads TGTGCCAGCAGTGGGCCCGGGGTTGGTAGCAATCAGCCCCAGCATTTT. Encoded protein: CASSGPGVGSNQPQHF.

V gene TRBV9 combines with J gene TRBJ1-1, with a possible D match to TRBD1 (6 bases). This CDR3 contains 14 residues. V dropped 3 bases and J dropped 4 bases, with 13 bases sitting between them. Germline V gene sequence: CDR1 SGDLS, CDR2 YYNGEE. The CDR3 loop is CASSEIQGSTEAFF. The CDR3 DNA reads TGTGCCAGCAGCGAAATACAGGGCTCCACTGAAGCTTTCTTT. The whole variable domain, remainder taken from reference TRBV9 and TRBJ1-1, is DSGVTQTPKHLITATGQRVTLRCSPRSGDLSVYWYQQSLDQGLQFLIQYYNGEERAKGNILERFSAQQFPDLHSELNLSSLELGDSALYFCASSEIQGSTEAFFGQGTRLTVV.

This clone was seen once. This chain uses TRBV6-1 with TRBJ2-3; D is perhaps TRBD1 (5 bases). CDR1 and CDR2 from the germline V gene are MNHNS and SASEGT. Trimming took off 3 bases at V and 1 base at J, with 17 bases between the two ends. The CDR3 covers 17 residues. The CDR3 reads CASSDLLSGPRTDTQYF. CDR3 DNA sequence: TGTGCCAGCAGTGATCTTCTTTCAGGGCCGCGCACAGATACGCAGTATTTT.

The rearrangement links TRBV28 to TRBJ1-6; D gene uncertain. CDR1 MDHEN and CDR2 SYDVKM come from the germline V gene. The CDR3 is 15 residues long. Between the trimmed V and J ends, which lost 2 bases and 0 bases, there was a span of 5 bases. Here the CDR3 reads CASSLRSSYNSPLHF. DNA of the CDR3: TGTGCCAGCAGTTTAAGGAGCTCCTATAATTCACCCCTCCACTTT.

The CDR3 coding sequence is TGTGCCAGCAGGGGGGACAGAGGTGCAACTAATGAAAAACTGTTTTTT. This sequence encodes CASRGDRGATNEKLFF. The V and J genes are TRBV2 and TRBJ1-4; 7 bases fit TRBD1. This CDR3 spans 16 amino acids. V shed 6 bases, J shed 0 bases, and the junction held 7 bases outside the gene matches. From germline, CDR1 is SNHLY and CDR2 FYNNEI. The full variable domain, with the rest looked up from reference TRBV2 and TRBJ1-4, is EPEVTQTPSHQVTQMGQEVILRCVPISNHLYFYWYRQILGQKVEFLVSFYNNEISEKSEIFDDQFSVERPDGSNFTLKIRSTKLEDSAMYFCASRGDRGATNEKLFFGSGTQLSVL.